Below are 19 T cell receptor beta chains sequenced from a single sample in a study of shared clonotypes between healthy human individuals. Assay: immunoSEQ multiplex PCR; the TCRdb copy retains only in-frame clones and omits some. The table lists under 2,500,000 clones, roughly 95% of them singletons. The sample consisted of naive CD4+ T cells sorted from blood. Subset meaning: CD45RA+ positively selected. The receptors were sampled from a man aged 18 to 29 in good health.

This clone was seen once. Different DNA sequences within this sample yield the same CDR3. The CDR3 loop is CASSIGGSGNTIYF. The CDR3 DNA sequence: TGCGCCAGCAGTATAGGGGGTAGTGGAAACACCATATATTTT. This chain joins TRBV5-1 and TRBJ1-3; the D gene is possibly TRBD1 (6 bases). The CDR3 loop spans 14 amino acids. CDR1 is SGHRS and CDR2 is YFSETQ in the germline V gene. V dropped 5 bases and J dropped 3 bases, with 12 bases sitting between them.

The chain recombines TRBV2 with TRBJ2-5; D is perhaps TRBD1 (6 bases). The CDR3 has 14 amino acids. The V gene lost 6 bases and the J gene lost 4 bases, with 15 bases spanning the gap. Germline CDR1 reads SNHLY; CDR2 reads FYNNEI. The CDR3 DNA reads TGTGCCAGCAGACCCCTAAAAGGGGGAGAGACCCAGTACTTC. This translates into CASRPLKGGETQYF.

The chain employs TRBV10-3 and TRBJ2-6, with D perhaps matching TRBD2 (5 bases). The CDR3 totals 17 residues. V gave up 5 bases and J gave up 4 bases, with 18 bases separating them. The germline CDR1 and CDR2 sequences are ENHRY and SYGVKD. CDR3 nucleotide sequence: TGTGCCATCAGTAGCGATAACCGGGAAGACGGGGCCAACGTCCTGACTTTC. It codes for CAISSDNREDGANVLTF.

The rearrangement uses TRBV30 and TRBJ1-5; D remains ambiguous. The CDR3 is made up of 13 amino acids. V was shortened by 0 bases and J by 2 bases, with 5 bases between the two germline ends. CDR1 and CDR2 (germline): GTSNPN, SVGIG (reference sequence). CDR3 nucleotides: TGTGCCTGGAGTGTATGGGGCAATCAGCCCCAGCATTTT. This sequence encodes CAWSVWGNQPQHF.

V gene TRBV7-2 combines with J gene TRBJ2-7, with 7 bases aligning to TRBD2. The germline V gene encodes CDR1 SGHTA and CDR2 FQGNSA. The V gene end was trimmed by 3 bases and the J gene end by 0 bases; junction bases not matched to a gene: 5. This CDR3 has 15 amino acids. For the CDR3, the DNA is TGTGCCAGCAGCTTTACTAGCGCCCCCTCCTACGAGCAGTACTTC. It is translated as CASSFTSAPSYEQYF. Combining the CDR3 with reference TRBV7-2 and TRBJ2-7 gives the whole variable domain GAGVSQSPSNKVTEKGKDVELRCDPISGHTALYWYRQSLGQGLEFLIYFQGNSAPDKSGLPSDRFSAERTGGSVSTLTIQRTQQEDSAVYLCASSFTSAPSYEQYFGPGTRLTVT.

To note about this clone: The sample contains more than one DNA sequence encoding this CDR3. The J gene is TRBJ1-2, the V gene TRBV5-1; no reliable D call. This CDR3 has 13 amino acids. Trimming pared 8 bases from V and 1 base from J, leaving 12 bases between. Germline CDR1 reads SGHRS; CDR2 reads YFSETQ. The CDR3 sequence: CASSSEGNYGYTF. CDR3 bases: TGCGCCAGTTCCTCGGAGGGTAACTATGGCTACACCTTC.

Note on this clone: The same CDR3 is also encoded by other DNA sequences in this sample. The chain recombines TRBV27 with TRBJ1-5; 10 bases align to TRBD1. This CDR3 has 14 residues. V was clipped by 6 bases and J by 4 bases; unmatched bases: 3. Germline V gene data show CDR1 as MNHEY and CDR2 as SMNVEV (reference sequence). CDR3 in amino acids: CASSPGQGNQPQHF. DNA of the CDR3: TGTGCCAGCAGCCCGGGACAGGGGAATCAGCCCCAGCATTTT.

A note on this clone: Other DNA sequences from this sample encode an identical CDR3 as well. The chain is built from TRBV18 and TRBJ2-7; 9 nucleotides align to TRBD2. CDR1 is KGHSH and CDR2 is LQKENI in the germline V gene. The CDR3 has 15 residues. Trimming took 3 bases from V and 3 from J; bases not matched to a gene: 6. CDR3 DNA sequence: TGTGCCAGCTCACCGGGCCTAGCGGGGAACTACGAGCAGTACTTC. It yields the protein CASSPGLAGNYEQYF. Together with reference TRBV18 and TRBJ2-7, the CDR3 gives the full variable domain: NAGVMQNPRHLVRRRGQEARLRCSPMKGHSHVYWYRQLPEEGLKFMVYLQKENIIDESGMPKERFSAEFPKEGPSILRIQQVVRGDSAAYFCASSPGLAGNYEQYFGPGTRLTVT.

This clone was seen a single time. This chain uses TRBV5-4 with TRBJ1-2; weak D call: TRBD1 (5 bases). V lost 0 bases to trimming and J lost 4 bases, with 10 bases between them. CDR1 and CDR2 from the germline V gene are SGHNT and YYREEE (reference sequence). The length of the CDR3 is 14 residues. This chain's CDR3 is CASSLGQPRYGYTF. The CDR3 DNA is TGTGCCAGCAGCTTGGGACAGCCTCGCTATGGCTACACCTTC.

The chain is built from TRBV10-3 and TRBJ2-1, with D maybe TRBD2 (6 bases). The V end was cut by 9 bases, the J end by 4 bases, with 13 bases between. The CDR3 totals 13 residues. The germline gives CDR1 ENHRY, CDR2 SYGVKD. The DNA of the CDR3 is TGTGCCATTGCCGGAGGGTCATACAATGAGCAGTTCTTC. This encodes CAIAGGSYNEQFF.

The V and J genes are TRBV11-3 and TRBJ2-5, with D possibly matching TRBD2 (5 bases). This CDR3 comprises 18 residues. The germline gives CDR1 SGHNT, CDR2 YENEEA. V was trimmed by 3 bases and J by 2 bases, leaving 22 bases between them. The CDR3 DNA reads TGTGCCAGCAGCTTGGAATGCCGTGGTGGGTCGGGGCAAGAGACCCAGTACTTC. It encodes CASSLECRGGSGQETQYF.

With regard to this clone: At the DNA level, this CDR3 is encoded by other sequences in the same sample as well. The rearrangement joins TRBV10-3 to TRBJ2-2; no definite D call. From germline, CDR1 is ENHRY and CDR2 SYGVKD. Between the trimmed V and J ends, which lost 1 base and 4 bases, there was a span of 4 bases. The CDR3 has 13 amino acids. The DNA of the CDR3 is TGTGCCATCAGTGAGTTACTCACCGGGGAGCTGTTTTTT. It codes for CAISELLTGELFF.

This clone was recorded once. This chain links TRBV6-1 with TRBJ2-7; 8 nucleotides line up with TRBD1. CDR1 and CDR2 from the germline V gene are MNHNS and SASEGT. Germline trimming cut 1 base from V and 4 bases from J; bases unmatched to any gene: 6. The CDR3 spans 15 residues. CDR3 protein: CASSEEIQGGYEQYF. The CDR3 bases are TGTGCCAGCAGTGAAGAAATACAGGGGGGTTACGAGCAGTACTTC.

Written as DNA, the CDR3 is TGTGCCAGCAGCTTAGGCGAGTCAGGGCGTCAGCCCCAGCATTTT. It encodes CASSLGESGRQPQHF. The J gene is TRBJ1-5, the V gene TRBV7-2; tentatively, D is TRBD1 (5 bases). Germline CDR1 reads SGHTA; CDR2 reads FQGNSA. The CDR3 sequence is 15 residues long. V lost 1 base, J lost 6 bases, and 13 bases lay in between.

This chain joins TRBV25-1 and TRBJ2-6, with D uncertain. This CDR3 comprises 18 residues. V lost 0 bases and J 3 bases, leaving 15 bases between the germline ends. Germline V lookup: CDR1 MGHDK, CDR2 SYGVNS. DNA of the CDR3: TGTGCCAGCAGTGAATATCTAACGGCGCCGGTTGGGGCCAACGTCCTGACTTTC. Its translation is CASSEYLTAPVGANVLTF.

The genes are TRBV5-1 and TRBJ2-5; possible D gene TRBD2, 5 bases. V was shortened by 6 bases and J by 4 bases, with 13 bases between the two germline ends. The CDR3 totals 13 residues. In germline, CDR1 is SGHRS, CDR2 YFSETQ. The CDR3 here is CASKVGVAETQYF. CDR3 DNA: TGCGCCAGCAAGGTGGGAGTGGCAGAGACCCAGTACTTC.

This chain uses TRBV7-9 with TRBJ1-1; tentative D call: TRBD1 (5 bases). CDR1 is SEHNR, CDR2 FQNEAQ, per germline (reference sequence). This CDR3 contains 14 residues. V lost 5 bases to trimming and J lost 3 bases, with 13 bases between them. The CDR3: CASSPPRGDTEAFF. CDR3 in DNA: TGTGCCAGCAGCCCGCCCCGGGGGGACACTGAAGCTTTCTTT.

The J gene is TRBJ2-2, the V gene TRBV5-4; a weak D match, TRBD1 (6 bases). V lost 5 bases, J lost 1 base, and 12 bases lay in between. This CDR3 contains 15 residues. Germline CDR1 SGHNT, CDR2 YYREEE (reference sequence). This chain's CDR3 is CASSSRTENTGELFF. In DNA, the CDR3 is TGTGCCAGCAGTTCTCGGACAGAGAACACCGGGGAGCTGTTTTTT. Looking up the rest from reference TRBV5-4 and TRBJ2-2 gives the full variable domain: ETGVTQSPTHLIKTRGQQVTLRCSSQSGHNTVSWYQQALGQGPQFIFQYYREEENGRGNFPPRFSGLQFPNYSSELNVNALELDDSALYLCASSSRTENTGELFFGEGSRLTVL.

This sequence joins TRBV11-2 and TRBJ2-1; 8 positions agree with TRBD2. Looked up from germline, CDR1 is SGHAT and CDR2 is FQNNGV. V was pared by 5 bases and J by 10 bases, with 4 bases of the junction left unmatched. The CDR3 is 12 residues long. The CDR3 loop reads CASSPLAGEQFF. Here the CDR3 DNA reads TGTGCCAGCAGCCCGTTAGCGGGAGAGCAGTTCTTC.